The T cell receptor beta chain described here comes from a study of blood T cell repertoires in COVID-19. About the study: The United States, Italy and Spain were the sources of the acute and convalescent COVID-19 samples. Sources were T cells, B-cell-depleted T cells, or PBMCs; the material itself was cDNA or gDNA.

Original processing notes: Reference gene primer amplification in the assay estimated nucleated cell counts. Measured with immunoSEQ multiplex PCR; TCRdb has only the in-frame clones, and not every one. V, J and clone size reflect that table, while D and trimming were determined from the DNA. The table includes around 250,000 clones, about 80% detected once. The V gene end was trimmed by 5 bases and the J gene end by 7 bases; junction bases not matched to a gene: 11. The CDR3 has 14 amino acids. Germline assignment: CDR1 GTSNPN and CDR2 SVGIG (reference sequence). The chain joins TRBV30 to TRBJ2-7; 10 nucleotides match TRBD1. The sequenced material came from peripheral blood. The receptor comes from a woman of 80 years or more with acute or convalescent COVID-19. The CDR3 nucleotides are TGTGCCTGGGCAACGACAGGGGGCCTGGGGGAGCAGTACTTC. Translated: CAWATTGGLGEQYF.